The clone carrying this T cell receptor beta chain was seen a single time. Assay: immunoSEQ multiplex PCR; the TCRdb copy retains only in-frame clones and omits some. The sample consists of 150,000 to 250,000 clones, approximately 90% of them appearing once. This sample is part of a study of T cell responses to AZD1222 COVID-19 vaccine. Sequenced here: peripheral blood, sampled 28 days after the second AZD1222 dose. This clonotype was obtained from an adult who received the AZD1222 COVID-19 vaccine.

The CDR3 DNA reads as TGTGCCAGCAGTTTGCCCTCGCAGGGCGGATGGCAGCCCCAGCATTTT. Its protein is CASSLPSQGGWQPQHF. This sequence joins TRBV28 and TRBJ1-5; possible D gene TRBD1, 5 bases. Germline lookup yields CDR1 MDHEN and CDR2 SYDVKM. Trimming removed 3 bases from V and 7 bases from J, with 19 bases in between. CDR3 size: 16 residues.